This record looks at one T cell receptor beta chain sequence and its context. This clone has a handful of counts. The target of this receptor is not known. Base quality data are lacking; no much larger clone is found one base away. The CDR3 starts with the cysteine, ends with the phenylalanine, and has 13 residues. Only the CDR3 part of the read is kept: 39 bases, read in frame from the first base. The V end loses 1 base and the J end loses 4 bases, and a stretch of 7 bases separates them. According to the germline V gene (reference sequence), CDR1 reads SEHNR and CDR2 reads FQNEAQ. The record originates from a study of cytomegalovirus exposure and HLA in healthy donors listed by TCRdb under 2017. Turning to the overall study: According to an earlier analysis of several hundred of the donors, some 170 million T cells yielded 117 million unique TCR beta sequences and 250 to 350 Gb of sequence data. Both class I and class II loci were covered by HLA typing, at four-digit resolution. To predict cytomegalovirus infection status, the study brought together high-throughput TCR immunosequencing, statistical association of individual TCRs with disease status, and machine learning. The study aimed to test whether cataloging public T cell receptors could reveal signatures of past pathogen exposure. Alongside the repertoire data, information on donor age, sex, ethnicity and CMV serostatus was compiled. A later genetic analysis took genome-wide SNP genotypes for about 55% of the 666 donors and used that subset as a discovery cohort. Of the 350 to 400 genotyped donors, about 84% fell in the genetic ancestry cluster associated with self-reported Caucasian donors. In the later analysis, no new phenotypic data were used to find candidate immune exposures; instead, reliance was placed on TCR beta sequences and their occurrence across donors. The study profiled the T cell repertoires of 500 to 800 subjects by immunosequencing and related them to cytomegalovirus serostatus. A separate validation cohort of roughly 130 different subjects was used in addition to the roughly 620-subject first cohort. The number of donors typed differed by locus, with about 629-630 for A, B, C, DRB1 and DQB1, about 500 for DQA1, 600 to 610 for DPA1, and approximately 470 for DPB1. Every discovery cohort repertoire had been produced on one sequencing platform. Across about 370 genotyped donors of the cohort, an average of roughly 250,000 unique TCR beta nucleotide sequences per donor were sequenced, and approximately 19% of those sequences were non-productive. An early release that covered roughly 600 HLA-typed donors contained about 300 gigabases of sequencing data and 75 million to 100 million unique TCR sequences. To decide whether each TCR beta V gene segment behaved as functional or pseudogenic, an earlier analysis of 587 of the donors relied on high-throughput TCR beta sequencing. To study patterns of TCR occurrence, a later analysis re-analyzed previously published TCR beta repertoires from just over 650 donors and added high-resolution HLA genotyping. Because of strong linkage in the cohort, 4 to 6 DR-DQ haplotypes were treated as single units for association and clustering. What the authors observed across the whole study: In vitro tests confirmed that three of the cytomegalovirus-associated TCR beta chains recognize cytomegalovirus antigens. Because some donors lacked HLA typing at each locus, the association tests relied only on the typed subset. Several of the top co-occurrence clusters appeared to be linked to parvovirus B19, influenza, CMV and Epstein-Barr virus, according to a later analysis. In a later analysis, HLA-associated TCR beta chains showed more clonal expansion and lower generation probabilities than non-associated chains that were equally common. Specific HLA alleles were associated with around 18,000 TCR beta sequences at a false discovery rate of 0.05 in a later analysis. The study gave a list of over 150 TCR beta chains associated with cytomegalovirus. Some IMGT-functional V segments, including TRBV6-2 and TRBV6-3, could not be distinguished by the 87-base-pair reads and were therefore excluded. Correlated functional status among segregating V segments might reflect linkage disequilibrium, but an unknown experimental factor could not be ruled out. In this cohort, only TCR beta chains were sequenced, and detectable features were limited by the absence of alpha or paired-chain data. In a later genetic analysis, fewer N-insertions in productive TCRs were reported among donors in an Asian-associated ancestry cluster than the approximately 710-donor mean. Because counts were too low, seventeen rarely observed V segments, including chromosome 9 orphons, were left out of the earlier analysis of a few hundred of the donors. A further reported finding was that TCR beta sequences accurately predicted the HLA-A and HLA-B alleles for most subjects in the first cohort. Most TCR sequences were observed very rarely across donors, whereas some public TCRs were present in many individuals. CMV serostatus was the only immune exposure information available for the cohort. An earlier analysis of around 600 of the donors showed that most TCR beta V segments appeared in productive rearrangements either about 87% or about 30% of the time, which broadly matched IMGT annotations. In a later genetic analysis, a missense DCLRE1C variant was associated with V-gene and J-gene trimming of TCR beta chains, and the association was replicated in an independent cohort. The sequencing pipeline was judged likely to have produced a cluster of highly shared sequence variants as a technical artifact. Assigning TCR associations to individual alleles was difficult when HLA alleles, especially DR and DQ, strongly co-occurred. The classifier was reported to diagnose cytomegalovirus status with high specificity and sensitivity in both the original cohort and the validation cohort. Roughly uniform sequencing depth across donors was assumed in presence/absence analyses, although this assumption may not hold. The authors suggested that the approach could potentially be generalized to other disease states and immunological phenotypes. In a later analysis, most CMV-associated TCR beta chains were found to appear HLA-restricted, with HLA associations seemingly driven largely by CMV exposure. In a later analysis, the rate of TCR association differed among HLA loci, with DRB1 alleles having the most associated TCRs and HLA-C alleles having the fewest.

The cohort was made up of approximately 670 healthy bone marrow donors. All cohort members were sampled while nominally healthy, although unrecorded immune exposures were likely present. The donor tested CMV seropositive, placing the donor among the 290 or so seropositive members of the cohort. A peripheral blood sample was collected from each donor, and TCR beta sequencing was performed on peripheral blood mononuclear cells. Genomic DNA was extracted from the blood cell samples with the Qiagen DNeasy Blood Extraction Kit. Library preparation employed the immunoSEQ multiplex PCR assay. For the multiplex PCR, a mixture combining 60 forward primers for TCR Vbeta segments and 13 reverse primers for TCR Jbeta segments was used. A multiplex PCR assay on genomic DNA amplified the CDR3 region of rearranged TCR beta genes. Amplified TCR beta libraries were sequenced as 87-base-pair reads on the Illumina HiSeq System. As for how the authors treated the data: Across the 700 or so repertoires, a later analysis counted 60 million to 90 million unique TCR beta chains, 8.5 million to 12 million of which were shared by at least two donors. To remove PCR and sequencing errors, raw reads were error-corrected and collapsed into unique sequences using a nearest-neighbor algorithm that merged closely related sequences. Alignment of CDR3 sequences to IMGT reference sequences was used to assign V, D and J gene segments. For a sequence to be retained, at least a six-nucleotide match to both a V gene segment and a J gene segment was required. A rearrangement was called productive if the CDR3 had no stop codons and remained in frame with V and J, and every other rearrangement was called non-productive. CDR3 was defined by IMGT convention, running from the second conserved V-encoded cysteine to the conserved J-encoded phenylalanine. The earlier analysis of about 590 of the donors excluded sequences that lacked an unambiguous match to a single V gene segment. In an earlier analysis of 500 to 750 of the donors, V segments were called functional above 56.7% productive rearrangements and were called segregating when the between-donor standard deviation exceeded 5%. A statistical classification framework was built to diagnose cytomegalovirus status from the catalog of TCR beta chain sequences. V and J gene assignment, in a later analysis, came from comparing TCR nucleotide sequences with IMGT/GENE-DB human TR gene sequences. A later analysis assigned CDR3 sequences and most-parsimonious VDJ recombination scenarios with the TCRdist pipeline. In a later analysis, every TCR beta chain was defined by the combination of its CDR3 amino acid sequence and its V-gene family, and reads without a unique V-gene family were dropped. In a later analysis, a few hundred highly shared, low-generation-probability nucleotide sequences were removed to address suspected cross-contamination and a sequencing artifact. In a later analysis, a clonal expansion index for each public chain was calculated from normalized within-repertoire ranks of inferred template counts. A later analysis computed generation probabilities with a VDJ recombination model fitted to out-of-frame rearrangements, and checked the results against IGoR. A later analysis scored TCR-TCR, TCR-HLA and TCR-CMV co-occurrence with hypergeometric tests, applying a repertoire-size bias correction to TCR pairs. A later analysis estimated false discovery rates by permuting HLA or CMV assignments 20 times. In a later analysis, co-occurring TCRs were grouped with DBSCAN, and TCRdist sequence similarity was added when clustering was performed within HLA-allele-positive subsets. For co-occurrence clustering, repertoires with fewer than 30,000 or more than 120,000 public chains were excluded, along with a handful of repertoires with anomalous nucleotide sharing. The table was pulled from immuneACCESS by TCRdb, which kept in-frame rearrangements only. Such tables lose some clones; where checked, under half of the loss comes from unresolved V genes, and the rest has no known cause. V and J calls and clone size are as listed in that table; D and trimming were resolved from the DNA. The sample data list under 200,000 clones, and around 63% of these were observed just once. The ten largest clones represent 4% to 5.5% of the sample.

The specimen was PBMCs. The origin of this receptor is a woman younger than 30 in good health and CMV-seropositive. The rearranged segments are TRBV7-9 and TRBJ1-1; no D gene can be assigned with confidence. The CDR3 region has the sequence CASSLDSSTEAFF. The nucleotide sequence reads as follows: TGTGCCAGCAGCTTAGACAGTAGCACTGAAGCTTTCTTT. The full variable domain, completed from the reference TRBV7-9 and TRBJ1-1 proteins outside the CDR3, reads DTGVSQNPRHKITKRGQNVTFRCDPISEHNRLYWYRQTLGQGPEFLTYFQNEAQLEKSRLLSDRFSAERPKGSFSTLEIQRTEQGDSAMYLCASSLDSSTEAFFGQGTRLTVV.